This entry describes one T cell receptor (beta chain). What it binds is not known. The CDR3 is 15 amino acids. CDR1 SGHKS and CDR2 YYEKEE come from the germline V gene (reference sequence). The sample originates from a study of T cells expressing NK-cell markers. General study findings and limits: For four donors, these clonotypes were likewise the leading ones in the CD3+CD56-NKG2C+ fraction. In 5 or 6 donors, dominant NKG2C+ clonotypes were roughly 1.0-7.0% of CD8+ T cells.

No DNA is given; TCRdb re-called the 5' RACE reads and lists each CDR3 protein once. Here the sample table reports 150,000 to 170,000 distinct CDR3 sequences. The sample was blood T cells: a sorted CD56 or NKG2C T cell subset, CD4+ or CD8+ T cells, or bulk PBMC T cells (not recorded which). The chain links TRBV5-5 to TRBJ2-7; lacking DNA, the TRBD1 call made by TCRdb goes unchecked. The receptor comes from a woman between 45 and 60 years old in good health. The CDR3 reads CASSLSGTQDYEQYF.